This T cell receptor (beta chain) was profiled in a study of cytomegalovirus exposure and HLA in healthy donors listed by TCRdb under 2017. About the study as a whole: An earlier analysis of several hundred of the donors reported 276 Gb of sequence data and some 110 million unique TCR beta sequences obtained from 180 million or so T cells. Among over 350 genotyped donors of the cohort, an average of roughly 240,000 unique TCR beta nucleotide sequences were sequenced per donor, around 20% of them non-productive. Donor age, sex, ethnicity and CMV serostatus were compiled alongside the repertoire data. A later genetic analysis took genome-wide SNP genotypes for about 65% of the 666 donors and used that subset as a discovery cohort. The study aimed to test whether signatures of past pathogen exposure could be identified by cataloging public T cell receptors. To predict cytomegalovirus infection status, the study brought together high-throughput TCR immunosequencing, statistical association of individual TCRs with disease status, and machine learning. Among the roughly 410 genotyped donors, about 85% belonged to the genetic ancestry cluster associated with self-reported Caucasian donors. An earlier analysis of 587 of the donors applied high-throughput TCR beta sequencing to assess whether each TCR beta V gene segment acted as functional or pseudogenic. The study profiled the T cell repertoires of some 610 subjects by immunosequencing and related them to cytomegalovirus serostatus. A separate validation cohort of 90 to 150 different subjects was used in addition to the approximately 670-subject first cohort. Rather than using new phenotypic data, the later analysis identified candidate immune exposures from TCR beta sequences and from how often those sequences occurred across donors. A later analysis re-examined previously published TCR beta repertoires from about 670 donors and added high-resolution HLA genotyping to investigate patterns of TCR occurrence. Roughly five DR-DQ haplotypes were handled as single units for association and clustering because linkage in the cohort was strong. Typing coverage differed by locus: A, B, C, DRB1 and DQB1 were typed in roughly 629-630 donors, DQA1 in about 500, DPA1 in around 580, and DPB1 in 472. Both class I and class II loci were covered by HLA typing, at four-digit resolution. Every discovery cohort repertoire had been produced on one sequencing platform. Roughly 300 gigabases of sequencing data and around 80 million unique TCR sequences made up an early release that covered approximately 650 HLA-typed donors.

The cohort consisted of more than 650 healthy bone marrow donors. All cohort members were sampled while nominally healthy, although unrecorded immune exposures were likely present. The donor tested CMV seropositive and was one of the 289 seropositive cohort members. A peripheral blood sample was collected from each donor, and TCR beta sequencing was performed on peripheral blood mononuclear cells. The Qiagen DNeasy Blood Extraction Kit was used to extract genomic DNA from the blood cell samples. Library preparation used the immunoSEQ multiplex PCR assay. For the multiplex PCR, a mixture combining 60 forward primers for TCR Vbeta segments and 13 reverse primers for TCR Jbeta segments was used. Amplification of the CDR3 region of rearranged TCR beta genes was performed with a multiplex PCR assay on genomic DNA. Amplified TCR beta libraries were sequenced as 87-base-pair reads on the Illumina HiSeq System. The original methods were these. Across the 700 or so repertoires, a later analysis counted some 81 million unique TCR beta chains, roughly 11 million of which were shared by at least two donors. A nearest-neighbor algorithm error-corrected the raw reads and collapsed the reads into unique sequences, merging closely related sequences to remove PCR and sequencing errors. CDR3 sequences were aligned to IMGT reference sequences to assign V, D and J gene segments. Each retained sequence needed at least a six-nucleotide match to both a V gene segment and a J gene segment. Rearrangements were called productive when the CDR3 lacked stop codons and stayed in frame with V and J; all others were non-productive. Following IMGT convention, CDR3 was defined as the stretch from the second conserved V-encoded cysteine to the conserved J-encoded phenylalanine. The earlier analysis of fewer than 700 of the donors excluded sequences that lacked an unambiguous match to a single V gene segment. An earlier analysis of fewer than 750 of the donors classified V segments as functional when productive rearrangements were above 56.7% and as segregating when the standard deviation between donors was above 5%. To diagnose cytomegalovirus status from the catalog of TCR beta chain sequences, a statistical classification framework was built. In a later analysis, V and J genes were assigned by comparing TCR nucleotide sequences against IMGT/GENE-DB human TR gene sequences. In a later analysis, CDR3 sequences and most-parsimonious VDJ recombination scenarios were assigned using the TCRdist pipeline. In a later analysis, every TCR beta chain was defined by the combination of its CDR3 amino acid sequence and its V-gene family, and reads without a unique V-gene family were dropped. In a later analysis, some 600 highly shared, low-generation-probability nucleotide sequences were removed to address suspected cross-contamination and a sequencing artifact. A later analysis calculated a clonal expansion index for each public chain from normalized within-repertoire ranks of inferred template counts. A later analysis computed generation probabilities with a VDJ recombination model fitted to out-of-frame rearrangements, and checked the results against IGoR. In a later analysis, TCR-TCR, TCR-HLA and TCR-CMV co-occurrence was scored with hypergeometric tests, and a repertoire-size bias correction was applied to TCR pairs. False discovery rates were estimated in a later analysis by permuting HLA or CMV assignments 20 times. In a later analysis, co-occurring TCRs were grouped using DBSCAN, with TCRdist sequence similarity added in when clustering inside HLA-allele-positive subsets. Repertoires with fewer than 30,000 or more than 120,000 public chains were left out of co-occurrence clustering, as were roughly five repertoires with anomalous nucleotide sharing. The source is immuneACCESS, and TCRdb retained only in-frame sequences with V and J called. Part of the clones is not carried over; for the studies checked, unresolved V genes explain less than half of this, and the remainder is unexplained. V, J and clone size derive from that table, while D and trimming were established from the DNA sequence. This sample is represented by around 72,000 clones; approximately 70% of them were singletons. In total, the top ten clones hold 20% to 25% of the sample.

Note on this clone: Its antigen specificity is not known. No base quality values were provided; no much bigger clone lies one nucleotide off.

V is shortened by 5 bases, J by 0 bases, and the region joining them spans 11 bases. In the germline V gene, CDR1 corresponds to SGHVS and CDR2 to FQNEAQ. From the cysteine through the phenylalanine, the CDR3 covers 15 amino acids. Of the read, only the CDR3 DNA is kept; its 45 bases are in frame from base 1. Study-wide findings and limitations: Some IMGT-functional V segments, including TRBV6-2 and TRBV6-3, could not be told apart with the 87-base-pair reads, so those segments were excluded. In a later analysis, the rate of TCR association differed among HLA loci, with DRB1 alleles having the most associated TCRs and HLA-C alleles having the fewest. In this cohort, only TCR beta chains were sequenced, and detectable features were limited by the absence of alpha or paired-chain data. A later genetic analysis reported fewer N-insertions in productive TCRs among donors in an Asian-associated ancestry cluster than the roughly 620-donor mean. It was suggested by the authors that the approach could potentially be generalized to other disease states and immunological phenotypes. In a later analysis, most CMV-associated TCR beta chains were found to appear HLA-restricted, with HLA associations seemingly driven largely by CMV exposure. Presence/absence analyses assumed roughly uniform sequencing depth across donors, an assumption that may not hold. A later analysis associated 17,000 or so TCR beta sequences with specific HLA alleles at a false discovery rate of 0.05. In a later genetic analysis, a missense DCLRE1C variant was associated with V-gene and J-gene trimming of TCR beta chains, and the association was replicated in an independent cohort. The classifier was reported to diagnose cytomegalovirus status with high specificity and sensitivity in both the original cohort and the validation cohort. Most TCR sequences were observed very rarely across donors, whereas some public TCRs were present in many individuals. The only immune exposure information available for the cohort was CMV serostatus. Some 15 rarely observed V segments, including chromosome 9 orphons, were excluded from the earlier analysis of about 500 of the donors because counts were too low. When HLA alleles, especially DR and DQ, strongly co-occurred, attributing TCR associations to individual alleles was difficult. In an earlier analysis of 587 of the donors, most TCR beta V segments were observed in productive rearrangements about 87% or about 30% of the time, broadly matching IMGT annotations. A cluster of highly shared sequence variants was judged likely to represent a technical artifact of the sequencing pipeline. Linkage disequilibrium might explain the correlated functional status among segregating V segments, but an unknown experimental factor could not be ruled out. The study gave a list of 150 to 200 TCR beta chains associated with cytomegalovirus. A further reported finding was that TCR beta sequences accurately predicted the HLA-A and HLA-B alleles for most subjects in the first cohort. In a later analysis, HLA-associated TCR beta chains showed more clonal expansion and lower generation probabilities than non-associated chains that were equally common. In vitro tests confirmed that three of the cytomegalovirus-associated TCR beta chains recognize cytomegalovirus antigens. A later analysis reported that several top co-occurrence clusters appeared linked to parvovirus B19, influenza, CMV and Epstein-Barr virus. Because HLA typing was unavailable for some donors at each locus, only the typed subset was used in association tests.

This sequence uses TRBV7-8 and TRBJ2-1; the D gene lacks a confident call. Sequencing was carried out using PBMCs. This receptor was taken from a man in his forties or fifties in good health and CMV-seropositive. The DNA sequence reads TGTGCCAGCAGCGAGAGTGCATTCTCCTACAATGAGCAGTTCTTC. Its protein reads: CASSESAFSYNEQFF.